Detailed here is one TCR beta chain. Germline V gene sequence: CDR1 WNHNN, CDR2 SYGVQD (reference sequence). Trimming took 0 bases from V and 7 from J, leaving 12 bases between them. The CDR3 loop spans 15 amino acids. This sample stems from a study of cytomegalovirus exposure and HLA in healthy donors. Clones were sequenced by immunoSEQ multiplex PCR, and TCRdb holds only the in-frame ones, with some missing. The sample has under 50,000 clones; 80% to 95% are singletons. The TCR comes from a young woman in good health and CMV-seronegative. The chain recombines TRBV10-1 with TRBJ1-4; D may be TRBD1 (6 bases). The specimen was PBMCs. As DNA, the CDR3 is TGCGCCAGCAGTGAGTCGGGGGCTGGGAGTGAAAAACTGTTTTTT. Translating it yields CASSESGAGSEKLFF.